The 32 T cell receptor beta chains in this list originate from one sample, sequenced in a study of T cell changes during pregnancy in multiple sclerosis. The repertoire was sequenced with immunoSEQ multiplex PCR; TCRdb's copy has only in-frame clones and lacks some. The sample has under 120,000 clones; approximately 90% are singletons. The sample was peripheral blood, taken after pregnancy. These receptors were taken from a female donor with multiple sclerosis, enrolled in a pregnancy study.

The V gene is TRBV15, the J gene TRBJ2-1, with a possible D match to TRBD1 (5 bases). The ends were cut back, 0 bases at V and 6 bases at J, with 18 bases in the middle. CDR3 length: 17 amino acids. The germline CDR1 and CDR2 sequences are LNHNV and YYDKDF (reference sequence). CDR3 DNA: TGTGCCACCAGCAGAGATCTGGGCAGGGTCTTGTTCAATGAGCAGTTCTTC. Its protein product is CATSRDLGRVLFNEQFF.

The chain carries TRBV27 and TRBJ2-1; maybe TRBD2 (7 bases). Trimming pared 5 bases from V and 8 bases from J, leaving 22 bases between. The CDR3 loop spans 16 amino acids. Germline V gene sequence: CDR1 MNHEY, CDR2 SMNVEV (reference sequence). The CDR3 is CASSLTWGGGVYEQFF. In nucleotides, the CDR3 is TGTGCCAGCAGTCTAACCTGGGGGGGCGGGGTCTATGAGCAGTTCTTC.

The chain uses TRBV6-6 and TRBJ2-3, with D perhaps TRBD2 (7 bases). V shed 7 bases and J shed 8 bases, with 25 bases lying between them. The CDR3 loop spans 16 amino acids. Germline V gene lookup returns CDR1 MNHNY and CDR2 SVGAGI (reference sequence). CDR3 sequence (DNA): TGTGCCAGCACCCCCCTGGGGGCCGGTCCGGGGGGTACGCAGTATTTT. Translation gives CASTPLGAGPGGTQYF.

The J gene is TRBJ2-3, the V gene TRBV13; maybe TRBD2 (6 bases). CDR3 length: 17 residues. V dropped 3 bases and J dropped 0 bases, with 16 bases sitting between them. The germline V gene encodes CDR1 PRHDT and CDR2 FYEKMQ (reference sequence). CDR3 bases: TGTGCCAGCAGCTTGGGGGTGTTGGAGGGGAGCACAGATACGCAGTATTTT. The encoded protein is CASSLGVLEGSTDTQYF. Supplemented by reference TRBV13 and TRBJ2-3, the full variable domain reads AAGVIQSPRHLIKEKRETATLKCYPIPRHDTVYWYQQGPGQDPQFLISFYEKMQSDKGSIPDRFSAQQFSDYHSELNMSSLELGDSALYFCASSLGVLEGSTDTQYFGPGTRLTVL.

This clone has only a few counts. The CDR3 spells CASKKRQLVPNSNQPQHF. The CDR3 region has the DNA TGTGCCAGCAAAAAAAGACAGTTAGTCCCAAATAGCAATCAGCCCCAGCATTTT. The gene calls are TRBV2 and TRBJ1-5, with TRBD1 as a possible D gene (5 bases). Germline V lookup: CDR1 SNHLY, CDR2 FYNNEI. The CDR3 spans 18 residues. V lost 7 bases and J lost 0, with 22 bases in between. The full variable domain, completed using reference TRBV2 and TRBJ1-5, is EPEVTQTPSHQVTQMGQEVILRCVPISNHLYFYWYRQILGQKVEFLVSFYNNEISEKSEIFDDQFSVERPDGSNFTLKIRSTKLEDSAMYFCASKKRQLVPNSNQPQHFGDGTRLSIL.

The J gene is TRBJ2-2, the V gene TRBV27; D possibly corresponds to TRBD1 (6 bases). V lost 5 bases and J 4 bases, leaving 11 bases between the germline ends. The germline gives CDR1 MNHEY, CDR2 SMNVEV (reference sequence). This CDR3 has 14 residues. The CDR3 is CASSLQGSTGELFF. CDR3 in DNA: TGTGCCAGCAGTCTACAGGGTTCCACCGGGGAGCTGTTTTTT.

The chain employs TRBV9 and TRBJ2-1; D not certain. Trimming removed 0 bases from V and 4 bases from J, with 11 bases in between. Germline lookup yields CDR1 SGDLS and CDR2 YYNGEE. The CDR3 is made up of 15 amino acids. The CDR3 here is CASSVGGALYNEQFF. Written as DNA, the CDR3 is TGTGCCAGCAGCGTAGGCGGTGCCCTTTACAATGAGCAGTTCTTC.

V usage is TRBV15 and J usage is TRBJ2-7, with TRBD1 matching 7 bases. The J segment lost 2 bases and the V segment lost 5 bases, leaving 6 bases of the junction unmatched. The CDR3 sequence is 14 residues long. CDR1 is LNHNV, CDR2 YYDKDF, per germline (reference sequence). The CDR3 coding sequence is TGTGCCACCAGCGGGCGAACAGGGGCCTACGAGCAGTACTTC. Translating it yields CATSGRTGAYEQYF.

The genes are TRBV4-1 and TRBJ2-2; TRBD2 matches at 15 bases. CDR1 and CDR2 (germline): MGHRA, YSYEKL. V shed 4 bases and J 7 bases; nucleotides not matched to a gene: 4. CDR3 length: 16 residues. For the CDR3, the DNA is TGCGCCAGCAGCCTCAGGGGACTAGCGGGGGGCGGGGAGCTGTTTTTT. Its protein is CASSLRGLAGGGELFF.

The chain recombines TRBV11-2 with TRBJ2-7; 7 nucleotides align to TRBD2. V shed 1 base, J shed 1 base, and the junction held 4 bases outside the gene matches. Per germline, CDR1 SGHAT and CDR2 FQNNGV. The CDR3 is 15 amino acids. The DNA for the CDR3 is TGTGCCAGCAGCTTAGCTTTCGGGGGGTCCTACGAGCAGTACTTC. Its protein product is CASSLAFGGSYEQYF.

This sequence joins TRBV10-2 and TRBJ1-5; unclear D gene. The CDR3 covers 15 residues. Germline V gene sequence: CDR1 WSHSY, CDR2 SAAADI. Trimming took 0 bases from V and 3 from J, leaving 9 bases between them. In DNA form, the CDR3 reads TGCGCCAGCAGTGAGTCGGGAGGGTCCAATCAGCCCCAGCATTTT. Amino acids: CASSESGGSNQPQHF.

The chain has TRBV7-2 and TRBJ1-5, with unresolved D. From germline, CDR1 is SGHTA and CDR2 FQGNSA. This CDR3 has 14 amino acids. V lost 6 bases to trimming and J lost 4 bases, with 13 bases between them. CDR3 protein: CASRKGTVNQPQHF. The CDR3 DNA sequence: TGTGCCAGCAGAAAAGGCACAGTTAATCAGCCCCAGCATTTT.

V and J are TRBV6-6 and TRBJ2-7, with TRBD2 matching 10 bases. Looked up from germline, CDR1 is MNHNY and CDR2 is SVGAGI (reference sequence). J gave up 2 bases and V 7 bases, and 5 bases lay outside the gene matches. The CDR3 is made up of 14 amino acids. CDR3 DNA sequence: TGTGCCAGCACAACTAGCGGGGCGACCTACGAGCAGTACTTC. Protein: CASTTSGATYEQYF.

This clone was observed a few times. This chain joins TRBV19 and TRBJ1-1; D is perhaps TRBD1 (6 bases). The CDR3 has 13 amino acids. Germline CDR1 is LNHDA and CDR2 is SQIVND (reference sequence). Trimming shortened V by 5 bases and J by 1 base, and 8 bases separated the two germline ends. CDR3 sequence (DNA): TGTGCCAGTAGTCTACAGGGGAACACTGAAGCTTTCTTT. It yields the protein CASSLQGNTEAFF. Using reference TRBV19 and TRBJ1-1 for the parts outside the CDR3, the full variable domain is DGGITQSPKYLFRKEGQNVTLSCEQNLNHDAMYWYRQDPGQGLRLIYYSQIVNDFQKGDIAEGYSVSREKKESFPLTVTSAQKNPTAFYLCASSLQGNTEAFFGQGTRLTVV.

The chain combines TRBV4-1 with TRBJ1-4, with D hard to call. Between the trimmed V and J ends, which lost 1 base and 2 bases, there was a span of 11 bases. Per germline, CDR1 MGHRA and CDR2 YSYEKL. The CDR3 contains 16 residues. The CDR3 DNA sequence: TGCGCCAGCAGCCAAGTCCAAGCATATACTAATGAAAAACTGTTTTTT. Residues: CASSQVQAYTNEKLFF.

The chain carries TRBV5-4 and TRBJ2-7, with TRBD1 matching 8 bases. CDR3 length: 13 amino acids. Germline loops: CDR1 SGHNT, CDR2 YYREEE (reference sequence). The junction had 5 bases not matched to a gene; V was cut back by 7 bases and J by 2 bases. The CDR3: CASRAQGAYEQYF. The DNA of the CDR3 is TGTGCCAGCCGTGCACAGGGGGCCTACGAGCAGTACTTC.

The chain combines TRBV5-4 with TRBJ2-1, with a tentative D call TRBD2 (7 bases). Trimming stripped 5 bases from V and 5 bases from J, with 23 bases between. Germline CDR1 reads SGHNT; CDR2 reads YYREEE (reference sequence). The CDR3 is 17 amino acids. DNA of the CDR3: TGTGCCAGCAGTAAGGGGGGGGTGGGGACCCCAAACAATGAGCAGTTCTTC. Amino acid sequence: CASSKGGVGTPNNEQFF.

V and J are TRBV12-5 and TRBJ2-1, with 8 bases that match TRBD2. The CDR3 has 18 residues. CDR1 is LGHNT and CDR2 is FRNRAP in the germline V gene. J gave up 5 bases and V 2 bases, and 14 bases lay outside the gene matches. The CDR3 sequence is CASGLLNGGAISDNEQFF. The CDR3 DNA is TGTGCTAGTGGTTTGCTTAACGGGGGGGCCATATCTGACAATGAGCAGTTCTTC. Looking up the rest from reference TRBV12-5 and TRBJ2-1 gives the full variable domain: DARVTQTPRHKVTEMGQEVTMRCQPILGHNTVFWYRQTMMQGLELLAYFRNRAPLDDSGMPKDRFSAEMPDATLATLKIQPSEPRDSAVYFCASGLLNGGAISDNEQFFGPGTRLTVL.

The V call is TRBV2, the J call TRBJ2-5; 7 nucleotides match TRBD1. CDR3 length equals 13 residues. Per the germline V gene, CDR1 is SNHLY and CDR2 is FYNNEI. V lost 5 bases to trimming and J lost 7 bases; unmatched junction nucleotides: 7. The CDR3 DNA reads TGTGCCAGCAGTTTAGACAGGGCCGGGACCCAGTACTTC. Amino acids: CASSLDRAGTQYF.

Here the CDR3 DNA reads TGTGCCAGCAGGGAACAGGGAGGGGACACTGAAGCTTTCTTT. Its protein is CASREQGGDTEAFF. The chain uses TRBV2 and TRBJ1-1; maybe TRBD1 (6 bases). CDR3 length: 14 residues. Trimming cost V 6 bases and J 3 bases, with 14 bases left between them. Looked up from germline, CDR1 is SNHLY and CDR2 is FYNNEI.

V gene TRBV2 combines with J gene TRBJ2-6, with no clear D. From germline, CDR1 is SNHLY and CDR2 FYNNEI. Trimming pared 5 bases from V and 4 bases from J, leaving 9 bases between. This CDR3 is built from 14 residues. The CDR3 coding sequence is TGTGCCAGCAGTCCTCTTAGAGGGGCCAACGTCCTGACTTTC. It codes for CASSPLRGANVLTF. Based on the CDR3 plus reference TRBV2 and TRBJ2-6, the full variable domain is EPEVTQTPSHQVTQMGQEVILRCVPISNHLYFYWYRQILGQKVEFLVSFYNNEISEKSEIFDDQFSVERPDGSNFTLKIRSTKLEDSAMYFCASSPLRGANVLTFGAGSRLTVL.

The V call is TRBV5-1, the J call TRBJ2-5, with 8 bases that match TRBD2. Germline V gene lookup returns CDR1 SGHRS and CDR2 YFSETQ. V gave up 4 bases and J gave up 2 bases; unmatched junction bases: 10. CDR3 length: 16 residues. This CDR3 reads CASSPSPTSGQETQYF. CDR3 coding DNA: TGCGCCAGCAGCCCCTCCCCCACTAGCGGTCAAGAGACCCAGTACTTC.

This chain uses TRBV7-9 with TRBJ2-7, with 9 bases identical to TRBD1. Losses at the gene ends were 5 bases for V and 3 bases for J; bases not matched to a gene: 5. In germline, CDR1 is SEHNR, CDR2 FQNEAQ (reference sequence). The CDR3 runs 14 residues. CDR3 sequence: CASSPPGQGYEQYF. CDR3 DNA sequence: TGTGCCAGCAGCCCCCCGGGACAGGGCTACGAGCAGTACTTC.

This chain links TRBV6-5 with TRBJ1-2; TRBD1 matches 10 bases. V shed 2 bases and J 7 bases; nucleotides not matched to a gene: 1. The CDR3 is made up of 13 amino acids. Germline-derived CDR1 and CDR2 are MNHEY and SVGAGI. DNA of the CDR3: TGTGCCAGCAGTTACCGGACAGGGGGTGGCTACACCTTC. This gives the protein CASSYRTGGGYTF.

The rearrangement uses TRBV2 and TRBJ2-1; 10 bases agree with TRBD2. The CDR3 totals 16 residues. Losses at the gene ends were 4 bases for V and 8 bases for J; bases not matched to a gene: 11. CDR1 and CDR2 (germline): SNHLY, FYNNEI. The CDR3 nucleotides read TGTGCCAGCAGTGGAACGGAGCGGGGGGGCTCGTATGAGCAGTTCTTC. Translating it yields CASSGTERGGSYEQFF.

The V and J genes are TRBV30 and TRBJ1-3; perhaps TRBD1 as D (5 bases). Germline lookup yields CDR1 GTSNPN and CDR2 SVGIG (reference sequence). This CDR3 spans 15 amino acids. V lost 0 bases and J lost 0, with 9 bases in between. The CDR3 spells CAWSVRGYSGNTIYF. In nucleotides, the CDR3 is TGTGCCTGGAGTGTAAGGGGATACTCTGGAAACACCATATATTTT.

The chain employs TRBV7-6 and TRBJ1-5; no firm D call. Germline loops: CDR1 SGHVS, CDR2 FNYEAQ. The CDR3 sequence is 13 residues long. The V end lost 4 bases, the J end lost 3 bases, and 7 bases lay between the germline ends. The CDR3 DNA follows: TGTGCCAGCAGCTACGGGGACAATCAGCCCCAGCATTTT. Protein: CASSYGDNQPQHF.

This clone was observed once. The chain uses TRBV10-3 and TRBJ2-5; 11 bases fit TRBD1. Germline loops: CDR1 ENHRY, CDR2 SYGVKD. Trimming took 10 bases from V and 3 from J; bases not matched to a gene: 1. The CDR3 contains 12 residues. DNA of the CDR3: TGTGCCACGGGACAGGGGGAAGAGACCCAGTACTTC. Protein product: CATGQGEETQYF.

This chain uses TRBV14 with TRBJ2-5, with 8 bases that match TRBD2. The junction had 2 bases not matched to a gene; V was cut back by 3 bases and J by 2 bases. Germline values: CDR1 SGHDN, CDR2 FVKESK. The CDR3 length is 14 residues. CDR3 bases: TGTGCCAGCAGCCACCGGGGGGGGCAAGAGACCCAGTACTTC. Translation: CASSHRGGQETQYF.

This chain connects TRBV19 to TRBJ2-3; 11 bases match TRBD2. The CDR3 is 18 amino acids. V was pared by 4 bases and J by 0 bases, with 9 bases of the junction left unmatched. The germline gives CDR1 LNHDA, CDR2 SQIVND (reference sequence). The CDR3 loop is CASSRRPGLAASTDTQYF. The CDR3 DNA sequence: TGTGCCAGTAGTAGAAGACCGGGACTAGCGGCGAGCACAGATACGCAGTATTTT. Combining the CDR3 with reference TRBV19 and TRBJ2-3 gives the whole variable domain DGGITQSPKYLFRKEGQNVTLSCEQNLNHDAMYWYRQDPGQGLRLIYYSQIVNDFQKGDIAEGYSVSREKKESFPLTVTSAQKNPTAFYLCASSRRPGLAASTDTQYFGPGTRLTVL.

The rearrangement joins TRBV5-6 to TRBJ1-5; a possible D gene is TRBD1 (6 bases). The CDR3 contains 15 residues. With 4 bases removed from V and 6 bases from J, the gap between germline ends came to 17 bases. The germline V gene encodes CDR1 SGHDT and CDR2 YYEEEE. CDR3 nucleotides: TGTGCCAGCAGCGCACAGGGACGGGGTGGTCAGCCCCAGCATTTT. This gives the protein CASSAQGRGGQPQHF.

This sequence joins TRBV4-2 and TRBJ1-2; TRBD1 agrees at 9 bases. CDR1 and CDR2 from the germline V gene are LGHNA and YNFKEQ. The CDR3 is made up of 15 amino acids. V lost 0 bases to trimming and J lost 7 bases; unmatched junction nucleotides: 6. CDR3 DNA: TGTGCCAGCAGCCAAGACTACAGGGGGCGCGCTGGCTACACCTTC. This translates into CASSQDYRGRAGYTF.